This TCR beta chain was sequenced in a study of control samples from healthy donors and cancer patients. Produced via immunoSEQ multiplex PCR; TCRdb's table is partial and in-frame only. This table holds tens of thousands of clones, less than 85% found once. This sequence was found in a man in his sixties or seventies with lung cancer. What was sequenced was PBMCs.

The CDR3 here is CASSSRLGISGNTIYF. The CDR3 coding sequence is TGTGCCAGCAGCTCTCGTCTGGGGATCTCTGGAAACACCATATATTTT. This chain joins TRBV7-9 and TRBJ1-3; D not certain. Germline CDR1 is SEHNR and CDR2 is FQNEAQ (reference sequence). CDR3 length: 16 amino acids. V lost 4 bases, J lost 0 bases, and 13 bases lay in between.